The TCR beta chain described here comes from a study of cytomegalovirus exposure and HLA in healthy donors. Study-wide points: Prediction of most subjects' HLA-A and HLA-B alleles by TCR beta sequences was reportedly accurate. Cytomegalovirus association was assigned to some 160 TCR beta chains.

Participants comprised healthy donors of bone marrow. The study sampled nominally healthy donors, though unrecorded immune exposures were likely. The PCR made use of 60 Vbeta and 13 Jbeta primers. Clones were sequenced by immunoSEQ multiplex PCR, and TCRdb holds only the in-frame ones, with some missing. The sample has roughly 100,000 clones; around a tenth are singletons. V was clipped by 5 bases and J by 6 bases; unmatched bases: 7. The CDR3 has 14 residues. The V gene's germline CDR1 is SNHLY and CDR2 FYNNEI. Concerning this clone: Its specificity is not known.

This TCR came from a man aged 50 to 59 in good health and CMV-seropositive. The chain links TRBV2 to TRBJ1-5, with 7 bases fitting TRBD1. Sequences were obtained from PBMCs. For the CDR3, the DNA is TGTGCCAGCAGTAGCGACAGGGTGGGTCAGCCCCAGCATTTT. Translated, it gives CASSSDRVGQPQHF.